The 14 T cell receptor beta chains presented below share a single source sample, sequenced in a study of blood T cell repertoires in COVID-19. Measured with immunoSEQ multiplex PCR; TCRdb has only the in-frame clones, and not every one. The table lists fewer than 350,000 clones, around nine tenths of them singletons. What was sequenced was PBMCs or T cells enriched from blood (not recorded which). The receptors originated from a woman aged 60-70 years in a cohort exposed to, infected with or recovered from COVID-19 (not recorded which).

The chain is built from TRBV11-2 and TRBJ2-7; 12 bases map to TRBD2. The CDR3 runs 17 residues. V shed 3 bases, J shed 7 bases, and the junction held 13 bases outside the gene matches. Germline-derived CDR1 and CDR2 are SGHAT and FQNNGV. CDR3 in amino acids: CASSFRTSGVPSLEQYF. The CDR3 DNA reads as TGTGCCAGCAGCTTCCGGACTAGCGGGGTCCCTTCCCTAGAGCAGTACTTC. Drawing the rest from reference TRBV11-2 and TRBJ2-7, the complete variable domain is EAGVAQSPRYKIIEKRQSVAFWCNPISGHATLYWYQQILGQGPKLLIQFQNNGVVDDSQLPKDRFSAERLKGVDSTLKIQPAKLEDSAVYLCASSFRTSGVPSLEQYFGPGTRLTVT.

J is TRBJ1-1 and V is TRBV5-1; D remains unclear. V lost 0 bases to trimming and J lost 5 bases, with 11 bases between them. The CDR3 sequence is 14 residues long. Germline assignment: CDR1 SGHRS and CDR2 YFSETQ. The CDR3 sequence is CASSLEAGYTEAFF. The CDR3 DNA is TGCGCCAGCAGCTTGGAAGCGGGTTATACTGAAGCTTTCTTT.

The gene calls are TRBV12-3 or TRBV12-4 and TRBJ2-7; D is perhaps TRBD2 (7 bases). Trimming shortened V by 5 bases and J by 9 bases, and 14 bases separated the two germline ends. The CDR3 consists of 12 residues. As DNA, the CDR3 is TGTGCCAGCAGTATCCACAGGGAGGGGCAGTACTTC. As protein: CASSIHREGQYF.

The gene calls are TRBV5-4 and TRBJ2-2; 11 nucleotides agree with TRBD1. Per the germline V gene, CDR1 is SGHNT and CDR2 is YYREEE (reference sequence). The ends lost 4 bases at V and 8 bases at J; junction bases unmatched: 4. This CDR3 comprises 14 residues. The CDR3 region has the DNA TGTGCCAGCAGCAGGGACAGGGGGTATGGGGAGCTGTTTTTT. As protein: CASSRDRGYGELFF.

The chain carries TRBV5-1 and TRBJ1-1; 9 bases map to TRBD1. The germline V gene has CDR1 SGHRS and CDR2 YFSETQ. V shed 4 bases, J shed 0 bases, and the junction held 7 bases outside the gene matches. The CDR3 contains 16 residues. The CDR3 spells CASSQPGQGMNTEAFF. CDR3 coding DNA: TGCGCCAGCAGCCAACCGGGACAGGGAATGAACACTGAAGCTTTCTTT.

The V gene is TRBV25-1, the J gene TRBJ2-7; 10 positions match TRBD2. Germline V lookup: CDR1 MGHDK, CDR2 SYGVNS. This CDR3 region has 13 residues. The V gene end was trimmed by 5 bases and the J gene end by 5 bases; junction bases not matched to a gene: 3. The DNA of the CDR3 is TGTGCCAGCAGTAGCGGGAGGGCCGACGAGCAGTACTTC. Its protein product is CASSSGRADEQYF.

Notes on this clone: Within the sample, other DNA sequences also encode this same CDR3. The chain couples TRBV6-4 to TRBJ1-6; 9 positions match TRBD1. The CDR3 spans 14 residues. Germline assignment: CDR1 MRHNA and CDR2 SNTAGT. The V and J ends lost 6 bases and 7 bases, in that order; junction bases with no gene match: 4. The CDR3 DNA sequence: TGTGCCAGCAGCGCCGGGACAGGGAATTCACCCCTCCACTTT. Protein: CASSAGTGNSPLHF.

The genes are TRBV28 and TRBJ2-2; 14 bases agree with TRBD2. The CDR3 spans 20 residues. CDR1 MDHEN and CDR2 SYDVKM come from the germline V gene. Trimming removed 2 bases from V and 1 base from J; junction bases left unmatched: 9. The CDR3 DNA follows: TGTGCCAGCAGTTTAGCTGGGACTAGCGGGAGTTGGGAGAACACCGGGGAGCTGTTTTTT. Translation: CASSLAGTSGSWENTGELFF.

The chain employs TRBV19 and TRBJ2-1; 9 positions match TRBD2. The CDR3 spans 15 residues. CDR1 is LNHDA, CDR2 SQIVND, per germline (reference sequence). Trimming removed 0 bases from V and 12 bases from J; junction bases left unmatched: 9. The CDR3 loop is CASSIDEVAGAVQFF. In nucleotides, the CDR3 is TGTGCCAGTAGTATAGATGAAGTAGCGGGAGCCGTGCAGTTCTTC.

The chain uses TRBV5-1 and TRBJ2-2; 8 bases map to TRBD2. The CDR3 length is 14 residues. Germline V gives CDR1 SGHRS, CDR2 YFSETQ. J lost 3 bases, V lost 3 bases, and 1 base had no gene match. In DNA, the CDR3 is TGCGCCAGCAGCTCACTAGCGGACACCGGGGAGCTGTTTTTT. Amino acid sequence: CASSSLADTGELFF. Complete variable domain (other parts from reference TRBV5-1 and TRBJ2-2): KAGVTQTPRYLIKTRGQQVTLSCSPISGHRSVSWYQQTPGQGLQFLFEYFSETQRNKGNFPGRFSGRQFSNSRSEMNVSTLELGDSALYLCASSSLADTGELFFGEGSRLTVL.

The chain couples TRBV7-9 to TRBJ1-3; tentatively, D is TRBD1 (5 bases). Per germline, CDR1 SEHNR and CDR2 FQNEAQ (reference sequence). The CDR3 is 13 residues long. The V gene lost 6 bases and the J gene lost 4 bases, with 10 bases spanning the gap. DNA for the CDR3: TGTGCCAGCAGATCCGGGGGAGGAAACACCATATATTTT. Translated: CASRSGGGNTIYF.

The V gene is TRBV16, the J gene TRBJ1-3; a possible D gene is TRBD1 (5 bases). Germline CDR1 reads KGHSY; CDR2 reads FQNENV. This CDR3 comprises 14 residues. Trimming took 0 bases from V and 8 from J, leaving 11 bases between them. The CDR3 protein is CASSQSPRVDTIYF. The CDR3 bases are TGTGCCAGCAGCCAATCCCCCAGGGTGGACACCATATATTTT.

This chain connects TRBV7-2 to TRBJ2-3; a weak D match, TRBD1 (5 bases). V lost 3 bases to trimming and J lost 2 bases, with 9 bases between them. The germline gives CDR1 SGHTA, CDR2 FQGNSA. This CDR3 is 14 amino acids long. CDR3 sequence reads: CASSFTGPTDTQYF. The CDR3, as DNA: TGTGCCAGCAGCTTTACAGGACCCACAGATACGCAGTATTTT.

The genes are TRBV7-8 and TRBJ1-5; the D is unclear. CDR3 length: 14 residues. Germline assignment: CDR1 SGHVS and CDR2 FQNEAQ. The germline V and J ends were trimmed by 0 bases and 5 bases, with 8 bases remaining between them. The DNA for the CDR3 is TGTGCCAGCAGCTTAGCAGCGTCCGATCAGCCCCAGCATTTT. This translates into CASSLAASDQPQHF.